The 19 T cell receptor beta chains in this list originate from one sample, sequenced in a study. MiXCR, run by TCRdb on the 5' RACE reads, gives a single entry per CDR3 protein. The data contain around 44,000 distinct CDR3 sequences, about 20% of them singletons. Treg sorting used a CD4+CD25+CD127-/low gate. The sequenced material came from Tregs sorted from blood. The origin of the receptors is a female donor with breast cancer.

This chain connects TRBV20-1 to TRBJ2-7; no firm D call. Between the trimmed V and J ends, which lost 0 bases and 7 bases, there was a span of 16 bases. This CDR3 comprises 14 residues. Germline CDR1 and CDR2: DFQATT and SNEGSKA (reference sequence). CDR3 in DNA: TGCAGTGCTAGAGATCCCGCAGGATTGGAGGAGCAGTACTTC. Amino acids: CSARDPAGLEEQYF.

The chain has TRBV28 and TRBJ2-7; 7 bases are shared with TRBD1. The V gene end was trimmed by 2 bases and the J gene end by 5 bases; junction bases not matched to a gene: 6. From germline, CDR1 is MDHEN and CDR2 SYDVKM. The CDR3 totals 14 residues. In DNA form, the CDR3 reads TGTGCCAGCAGTTTAAAGGGGGCGCGGGACGAGCAGTACTTC. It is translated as CASSLKGARDEQYF.

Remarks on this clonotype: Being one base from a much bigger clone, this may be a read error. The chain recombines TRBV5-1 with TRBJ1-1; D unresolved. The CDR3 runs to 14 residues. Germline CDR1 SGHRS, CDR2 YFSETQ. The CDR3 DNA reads TGCGCCAGCAGCGACGACGGACTAAACACTGGAGCTTTCTTT. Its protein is CASSDDGLNTGAFF.

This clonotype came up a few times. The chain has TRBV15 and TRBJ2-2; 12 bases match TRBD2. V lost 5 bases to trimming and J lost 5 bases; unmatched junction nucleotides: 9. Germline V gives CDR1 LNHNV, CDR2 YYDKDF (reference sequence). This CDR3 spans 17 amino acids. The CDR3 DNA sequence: TGTGCCACCAGCGGGTCTAGCGGGAGGGCCAGAACCGGGGAGCTGTTTTTT. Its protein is CATSGSSGRARTGELFF.

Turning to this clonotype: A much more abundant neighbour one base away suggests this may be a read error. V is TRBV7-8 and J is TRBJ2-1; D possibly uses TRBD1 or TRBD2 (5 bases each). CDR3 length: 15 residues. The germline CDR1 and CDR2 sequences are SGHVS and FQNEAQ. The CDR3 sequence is CASSPSGTLYNEQSF. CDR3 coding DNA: TGTGCCAGCAGCCCCTCCGGGACCCTCTACAATGAGCAGTCCTTC.

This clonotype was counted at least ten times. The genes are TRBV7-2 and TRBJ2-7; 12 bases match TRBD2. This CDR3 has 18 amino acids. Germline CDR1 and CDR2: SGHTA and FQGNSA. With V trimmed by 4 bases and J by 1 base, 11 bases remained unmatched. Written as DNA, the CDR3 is TGTGCCAGCAGCTCAAAGTGGACTAGCGGGACTAGATCCTACGAGCAGTACTTC. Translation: CASSSKWTSGTRSYEQYF.

This chain's CDR3 is CASSHDRLPNYGYTF. The CDR3 nucleotides are TGTGCCAGCAGTCACGACAGGCTCCCTAACTATGGCTACACCTTC. V is TRBV28 and J is TRBJ1-2, with a weak D call TRBD1 (6 bases). Germline assignment: CDR1 MDHEN and CDR2 SYDVKM. This CDR3 is built from 15 residues. The V gene lost 5 bases and the J gene lost 0 bases, with 13 bases spanning the gap.

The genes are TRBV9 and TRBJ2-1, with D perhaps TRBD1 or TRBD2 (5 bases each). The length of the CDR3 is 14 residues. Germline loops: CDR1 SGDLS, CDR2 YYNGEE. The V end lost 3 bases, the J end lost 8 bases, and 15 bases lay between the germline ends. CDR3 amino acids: CASSAGKMGDEQFF. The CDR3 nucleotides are TGTGCCAGCAGCGCCGGAAAAATGGGGGATGAGCAGTTCTTC.

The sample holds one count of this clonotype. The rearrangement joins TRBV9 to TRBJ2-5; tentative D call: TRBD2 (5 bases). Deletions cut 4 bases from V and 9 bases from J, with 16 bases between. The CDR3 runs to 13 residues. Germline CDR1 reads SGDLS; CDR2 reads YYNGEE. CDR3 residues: CASSPSALEAQYF. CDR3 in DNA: TGTGCCAGCAGCCCATCCGCGTTGGAGGCCCAGTACTTC.

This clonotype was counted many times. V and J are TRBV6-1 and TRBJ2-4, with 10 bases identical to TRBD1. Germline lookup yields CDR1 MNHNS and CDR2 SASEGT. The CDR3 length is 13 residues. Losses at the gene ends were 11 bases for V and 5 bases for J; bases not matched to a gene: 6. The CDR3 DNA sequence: TGTGCCGGATGGGACAGGGGCGAAAACATTCAGTACTTC. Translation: CAGWDRGENIQYF.

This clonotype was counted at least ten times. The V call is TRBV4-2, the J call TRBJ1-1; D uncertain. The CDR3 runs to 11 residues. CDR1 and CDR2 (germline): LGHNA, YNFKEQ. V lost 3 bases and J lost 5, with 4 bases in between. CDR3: CASSQGTEAFF. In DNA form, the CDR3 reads TGTGCCAGCAGCCAGGGGACTGAAGCTTTCTTT.

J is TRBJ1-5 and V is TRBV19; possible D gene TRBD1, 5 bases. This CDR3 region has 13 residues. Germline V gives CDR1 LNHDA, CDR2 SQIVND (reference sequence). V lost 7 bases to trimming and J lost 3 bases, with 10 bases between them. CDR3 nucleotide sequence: TGTGCCAGTACACCAGGGAACAATCAGCCCCAGCATTTT. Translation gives CASTPGNNQPQHF. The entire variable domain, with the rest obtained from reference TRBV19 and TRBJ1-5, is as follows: DGGITQSPKYLFRKEGQNVTLSCEQNLNHDAMYWYRQDPGQGLRLIYYSQIVNDFQKGDIAEGYSVSREKKESFPLTVTSAQKNPTAFYLCASTPGNNQPQHFGDGTRLSIL.

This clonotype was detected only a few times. The CDR3 loop reads CASSQDRGGQTQYF. The CDR3 DNA reads as TGCGCCAGCAGCCAAGACAGGGGAGGACAGACCCAGTACTTC. V gene TRBV4-1 combines with J gene TRBJ2-5, with D perhaps matching TRBD1 or TRBD2 (6 bases each). Germline V CDR1 and CDR2: MGHRA, YSYEKL. The CDR3 extends over 14 amino acids. Trimming took 0 bases from V and 6 from J, leaving 11 bases between them.

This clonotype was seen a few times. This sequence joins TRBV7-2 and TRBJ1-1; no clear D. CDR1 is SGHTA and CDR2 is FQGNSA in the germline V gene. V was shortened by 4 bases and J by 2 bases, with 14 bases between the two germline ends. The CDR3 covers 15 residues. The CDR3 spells CASSYPMTVNTEAFF. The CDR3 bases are TGTGCCAGCAGCTACCCTATGACGGTCAACACTGAAGCTTTCTTT.

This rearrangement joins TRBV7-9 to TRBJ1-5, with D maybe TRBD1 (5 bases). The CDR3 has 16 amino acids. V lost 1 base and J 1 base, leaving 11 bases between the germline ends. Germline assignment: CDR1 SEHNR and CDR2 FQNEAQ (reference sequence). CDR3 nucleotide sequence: TGTGCCAGCAGCTTAGGACAGTCAGGGAGCAATCAGCCCCAGCATTTT. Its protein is CASSLGQSGSNQPQHF.

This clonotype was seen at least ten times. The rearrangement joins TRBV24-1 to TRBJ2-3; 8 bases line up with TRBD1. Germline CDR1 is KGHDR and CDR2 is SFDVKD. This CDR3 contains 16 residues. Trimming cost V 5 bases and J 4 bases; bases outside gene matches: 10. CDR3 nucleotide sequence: TGTGCCACCAGTGGGCCCGGGACAGGCCTCGCAGATACGCAGTATTTT. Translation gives CATSGPGTGLADTQYF.

The CDR3 is CASSTYNEQFF. The CDR3 DNA follows: TGTGCCAGCAGTACTTACAATGAGCAGTTCTTC. The V call is TRBV28, the J call TRBJ2-1; no reliable D call. This CDR3 is 11 amino acids long. Germline V gene sequence: CDR1 MDHEN, CDR2 SYDVKM. V dropped 5 bases and J dropped 4 bases, with 3 bases sitting between them. Full variable domain (missing parts from reference TRBV28 and TRBJ2-1): DVKVTQSSRYLVKRTGEKVFLECVQDMDHENMFWYRQDPGLGLRLIYFSYDVKMKEKGDIPEGYSVSREKKERFSLILESASTNQTSMYLCASSTYNEQFFGPGTRLTVL.

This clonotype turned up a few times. The CDR3 coding sequence is TGTGCCAGCAGTCCGGACAGGGGGCAATACGAGCAGTACTTC. Its protein product is CASSPDRGQYEQYF. The V call is TRBV28, the J call TRBJ2-7, with 11 bases identical to TRBD1. The germline V gene encodes CDR1 MDHEN and CDR2 SYDVKM. This CDR3 is 14 amino acids long. The V and J ends lost 5 bases and 4 bases, in that order; junction bases with no gene match: 4. The variable domain in full, completed from reference TRBV28 and TRBJ2-7, reads DVKVTQSSRYLVKRTGEKVFLECVQDMDHENMFWYRQDPGLGLRLIYFSYDVKMKEKGDIPEGYSVSREKKERFSLILESASTNQTSMYLCASSPDRGQYEQYFGPGTRLTVT.

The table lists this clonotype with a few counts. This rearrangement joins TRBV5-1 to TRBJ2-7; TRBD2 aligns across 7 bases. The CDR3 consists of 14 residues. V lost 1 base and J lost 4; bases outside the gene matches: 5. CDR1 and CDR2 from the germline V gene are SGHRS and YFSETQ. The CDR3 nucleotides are TGCGCCAGCAGCTTGCAGCGGGAAGGGTACGAGCAGTACTTC. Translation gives CASSLQREGYEQYF.